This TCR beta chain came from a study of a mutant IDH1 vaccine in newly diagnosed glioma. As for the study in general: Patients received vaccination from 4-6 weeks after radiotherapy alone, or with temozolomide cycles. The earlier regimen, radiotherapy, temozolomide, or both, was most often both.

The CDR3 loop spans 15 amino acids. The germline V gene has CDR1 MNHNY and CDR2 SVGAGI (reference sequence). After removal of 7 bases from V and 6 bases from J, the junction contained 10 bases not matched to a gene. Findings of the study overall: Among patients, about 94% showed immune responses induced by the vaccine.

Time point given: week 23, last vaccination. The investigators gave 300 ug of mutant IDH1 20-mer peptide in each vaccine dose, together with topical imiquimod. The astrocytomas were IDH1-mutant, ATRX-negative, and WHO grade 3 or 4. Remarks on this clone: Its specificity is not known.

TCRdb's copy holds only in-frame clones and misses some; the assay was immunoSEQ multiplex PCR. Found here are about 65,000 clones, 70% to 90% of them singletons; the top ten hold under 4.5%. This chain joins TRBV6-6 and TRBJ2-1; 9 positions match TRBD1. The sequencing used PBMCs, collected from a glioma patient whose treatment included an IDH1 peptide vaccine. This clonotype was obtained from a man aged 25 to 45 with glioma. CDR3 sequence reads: CASTNTGTGTNEQFF. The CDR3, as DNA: TGTGCCAGCACCAACACCGGGACAGGGACCAATGAGCAGTTCTTC.